This T cell receptor beta chain was retrieved from a study of blood T cell repertoires in COVID-19. Germline V gives CDR1 MNHEY, CDR2 SVGAGI. The germline V and J ends were trimmed by 2 bases and 0 bases, with 10 bases remaining between them. This CDR3 is 15 amino acids long. Profiling relied on immunoSEQ multiplex PCR, and the TCRdb table lists in-frame clones only, not all of them. Counted here are roughly 150,000 clones, 85% occurring once; the ten biggest clones make up around 8%. The receptor comes from an elderly woman with COVID-19, enrolled during active disease. This sequence joins TRBV6-5 and TRBJ1-1, with a weak D call TRBD1 (6 bases). Sequencing used peripheral blood. CDR3: CASSYQDRMNTEAFF. Written as DNA, the CDR3 is TGTGCCAGCAGTTACCAAGACAGGATGAACACTGAAGCTTTCTTT.